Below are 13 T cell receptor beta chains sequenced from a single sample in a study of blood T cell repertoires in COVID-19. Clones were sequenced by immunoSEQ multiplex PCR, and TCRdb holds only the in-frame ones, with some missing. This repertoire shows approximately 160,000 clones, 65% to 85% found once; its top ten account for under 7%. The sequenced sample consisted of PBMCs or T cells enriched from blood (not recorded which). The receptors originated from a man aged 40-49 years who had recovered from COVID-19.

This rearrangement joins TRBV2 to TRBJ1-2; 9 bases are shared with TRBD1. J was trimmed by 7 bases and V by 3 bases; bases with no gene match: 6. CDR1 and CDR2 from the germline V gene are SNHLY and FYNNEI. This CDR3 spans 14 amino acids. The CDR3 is CASSEGQGRGGYTF. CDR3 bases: TGTGCCAGCAGTGAGGGACAGGGAAGAGGTGGCTACACCTTC.

CDR3 loop: CASSRGGPTIEQYV. The DNA for the CDR3 is TGCGCCAGCAGTCGAGGGGGCCCAACGATAGAGCAGTACGTC. This chain connects TRBV23-1 to TRBJ2-7; 7 bases are a match to TRBD1. TRBV23-1 is known as an ORF, though its function is uncertain. CDR3 length: 14 amino acids. J lost 7 bases, V lost 4 bases, and 10 bases had no gene match.

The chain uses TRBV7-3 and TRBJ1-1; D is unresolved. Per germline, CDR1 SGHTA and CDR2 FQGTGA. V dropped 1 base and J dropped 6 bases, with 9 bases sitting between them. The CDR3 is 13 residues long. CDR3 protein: CASSLMADSEAFF. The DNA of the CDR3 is TGTGCCAGCAGCTTAATGGCGGACTCTGAAGCTTTCTTT.

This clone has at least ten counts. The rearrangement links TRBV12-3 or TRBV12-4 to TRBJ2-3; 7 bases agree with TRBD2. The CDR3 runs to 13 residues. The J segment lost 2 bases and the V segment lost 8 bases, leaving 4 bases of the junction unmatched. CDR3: CASGGESTDTQYF. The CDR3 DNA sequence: TGTGCCAGCGGGGGGGAGTCCACAGATACGCAGTATTTT.

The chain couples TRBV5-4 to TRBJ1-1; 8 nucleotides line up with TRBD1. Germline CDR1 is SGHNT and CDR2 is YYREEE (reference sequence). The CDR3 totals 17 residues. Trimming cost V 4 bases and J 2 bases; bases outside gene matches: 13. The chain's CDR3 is CASSPGTGKGLNTEAFF. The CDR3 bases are TGTGCCAGCAGCCCCGGGACAGGAAAGGGATTAAACACTGAAGCTTTCTTT. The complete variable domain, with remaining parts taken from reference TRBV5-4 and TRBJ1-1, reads ETGVTQSPTHLIKTRGQQVTLRCSSQSGHNTVSWYQQALGQGPQFIFQYYREEENGRGNFPPRFSGLQFPNYSSELNVNALELDDSALYLCASSPGTGKGLNTEAFFGQGTRLTVV.

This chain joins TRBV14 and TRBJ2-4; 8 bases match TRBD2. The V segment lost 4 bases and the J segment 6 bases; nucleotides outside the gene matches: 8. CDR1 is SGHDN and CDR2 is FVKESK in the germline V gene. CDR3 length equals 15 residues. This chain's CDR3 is CASSPGAGGRNIQYF. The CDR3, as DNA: TGTGCCAGCAGCCCTGGGGCGGGGGGCAGAAACATTCAGTACTTC. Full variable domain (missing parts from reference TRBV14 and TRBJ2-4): EAGVTQFPSHSVIEKGQTVTLRCDPISGHDNLYWYRRVMGKEIKFLLHFVKESKQDESGMPNNRFLAERTGGTYSTLKVQPAELEDSGVYFCASSPGAGGRNIQYFGAGTRLSVL.

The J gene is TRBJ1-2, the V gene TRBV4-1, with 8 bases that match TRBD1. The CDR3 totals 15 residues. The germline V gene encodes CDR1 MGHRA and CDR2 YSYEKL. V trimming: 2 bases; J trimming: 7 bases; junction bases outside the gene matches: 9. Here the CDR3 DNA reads TGCGCCAGCAGCCAAACCCCGGGACAGGACTCTGGCTACACCTTC. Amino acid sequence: CASSQTPGQDSGYTF.

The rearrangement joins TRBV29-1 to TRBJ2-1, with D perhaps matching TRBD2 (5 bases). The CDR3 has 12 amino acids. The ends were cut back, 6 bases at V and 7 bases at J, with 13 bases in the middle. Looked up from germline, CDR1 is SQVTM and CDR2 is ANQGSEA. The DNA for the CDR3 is TGCAGCGTGTGGACTCTTGGGAATGAGCAGTTCTTC. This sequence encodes CSVWTLGNEQFF.

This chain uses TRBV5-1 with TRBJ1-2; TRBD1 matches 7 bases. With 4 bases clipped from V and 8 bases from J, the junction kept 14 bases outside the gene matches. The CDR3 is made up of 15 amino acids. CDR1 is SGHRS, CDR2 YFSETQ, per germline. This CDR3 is CASSPDRLTSLGYTF. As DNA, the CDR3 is TGCGCCAGCAGCCCGGACAGGTTAACTTCGCTCGGCTACACCTTC.

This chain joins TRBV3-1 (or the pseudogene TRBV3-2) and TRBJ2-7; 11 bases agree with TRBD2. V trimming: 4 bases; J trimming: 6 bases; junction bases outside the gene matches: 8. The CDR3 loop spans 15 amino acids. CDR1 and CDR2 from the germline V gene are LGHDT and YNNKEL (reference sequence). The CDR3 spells CASSPHSGGALEQYF. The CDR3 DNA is TGTGCCAGCAGCCCTCATAGCGGGGGGGCCCTCGAGCAGTACTTC.

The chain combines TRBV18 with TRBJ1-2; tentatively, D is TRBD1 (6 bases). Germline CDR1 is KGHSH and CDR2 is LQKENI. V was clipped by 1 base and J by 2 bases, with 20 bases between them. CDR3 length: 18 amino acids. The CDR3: CASSPLGTAQTGNYGYTF. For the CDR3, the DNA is TGTGCCAGCTCACCACTCGGGACGGCCCAAACAGGGAACTATGGCTACACCTTC.

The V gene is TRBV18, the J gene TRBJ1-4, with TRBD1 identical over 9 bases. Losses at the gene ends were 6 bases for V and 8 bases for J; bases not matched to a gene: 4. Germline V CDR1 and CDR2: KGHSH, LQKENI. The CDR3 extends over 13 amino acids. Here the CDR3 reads CASSGTGNEKLFF. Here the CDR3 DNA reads TGTGCCAGCTCCGGGACAGGGAACGAAAAACTGTTTTTT.

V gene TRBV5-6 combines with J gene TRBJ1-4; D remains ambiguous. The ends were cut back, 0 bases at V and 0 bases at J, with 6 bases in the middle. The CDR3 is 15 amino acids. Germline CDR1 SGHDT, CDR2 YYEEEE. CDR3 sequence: CASSLGQTTNEKLFF. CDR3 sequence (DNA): TGTGCCAGCAGCTTGGGGCAGACAACTAATGAAAAACTGTTTTTT.